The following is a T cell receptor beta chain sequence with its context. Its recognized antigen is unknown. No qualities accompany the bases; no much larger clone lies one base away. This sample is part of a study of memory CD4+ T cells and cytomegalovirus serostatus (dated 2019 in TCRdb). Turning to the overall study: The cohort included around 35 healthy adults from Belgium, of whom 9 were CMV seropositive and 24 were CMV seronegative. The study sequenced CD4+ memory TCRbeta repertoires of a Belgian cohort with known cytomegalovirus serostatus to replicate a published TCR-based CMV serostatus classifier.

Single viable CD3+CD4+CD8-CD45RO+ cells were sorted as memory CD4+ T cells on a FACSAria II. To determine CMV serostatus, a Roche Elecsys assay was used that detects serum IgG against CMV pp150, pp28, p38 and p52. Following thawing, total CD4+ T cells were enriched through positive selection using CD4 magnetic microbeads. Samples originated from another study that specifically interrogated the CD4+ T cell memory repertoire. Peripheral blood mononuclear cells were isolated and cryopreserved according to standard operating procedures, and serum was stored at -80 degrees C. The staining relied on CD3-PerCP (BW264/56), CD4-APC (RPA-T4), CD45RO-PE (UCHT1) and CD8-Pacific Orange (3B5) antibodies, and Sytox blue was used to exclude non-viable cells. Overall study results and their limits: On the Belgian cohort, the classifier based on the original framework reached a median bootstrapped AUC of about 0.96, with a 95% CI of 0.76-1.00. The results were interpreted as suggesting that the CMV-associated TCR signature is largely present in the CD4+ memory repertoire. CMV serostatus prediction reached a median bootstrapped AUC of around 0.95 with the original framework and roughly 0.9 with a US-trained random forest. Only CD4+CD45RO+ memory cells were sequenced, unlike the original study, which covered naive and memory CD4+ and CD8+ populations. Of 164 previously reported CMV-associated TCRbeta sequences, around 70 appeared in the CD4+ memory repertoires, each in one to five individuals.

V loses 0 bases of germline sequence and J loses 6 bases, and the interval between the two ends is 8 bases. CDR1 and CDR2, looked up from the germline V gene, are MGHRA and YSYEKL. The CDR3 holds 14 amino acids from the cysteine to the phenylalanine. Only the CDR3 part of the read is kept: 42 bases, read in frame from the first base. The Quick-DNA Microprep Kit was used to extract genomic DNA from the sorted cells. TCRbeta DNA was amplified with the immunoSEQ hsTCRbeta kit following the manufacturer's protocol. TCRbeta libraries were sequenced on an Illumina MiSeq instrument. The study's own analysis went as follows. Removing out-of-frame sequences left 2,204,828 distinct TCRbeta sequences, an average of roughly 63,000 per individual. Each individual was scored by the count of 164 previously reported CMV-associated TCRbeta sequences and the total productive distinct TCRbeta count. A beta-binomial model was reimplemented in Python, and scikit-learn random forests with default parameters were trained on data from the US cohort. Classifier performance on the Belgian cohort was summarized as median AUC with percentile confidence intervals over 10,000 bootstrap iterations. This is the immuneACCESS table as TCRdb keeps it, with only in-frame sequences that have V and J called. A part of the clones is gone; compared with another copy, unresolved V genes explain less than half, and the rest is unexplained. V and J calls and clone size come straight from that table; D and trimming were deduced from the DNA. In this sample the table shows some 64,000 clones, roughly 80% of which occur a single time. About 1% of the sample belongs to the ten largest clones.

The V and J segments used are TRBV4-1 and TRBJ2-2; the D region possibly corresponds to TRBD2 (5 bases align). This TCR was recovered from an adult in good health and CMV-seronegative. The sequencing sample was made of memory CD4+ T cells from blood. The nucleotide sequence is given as TGCGCCAGCAGCCAAGAGAGGGTCCCCGGGGAGCTGTTTTTT. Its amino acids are CASSQERVPGELFF.